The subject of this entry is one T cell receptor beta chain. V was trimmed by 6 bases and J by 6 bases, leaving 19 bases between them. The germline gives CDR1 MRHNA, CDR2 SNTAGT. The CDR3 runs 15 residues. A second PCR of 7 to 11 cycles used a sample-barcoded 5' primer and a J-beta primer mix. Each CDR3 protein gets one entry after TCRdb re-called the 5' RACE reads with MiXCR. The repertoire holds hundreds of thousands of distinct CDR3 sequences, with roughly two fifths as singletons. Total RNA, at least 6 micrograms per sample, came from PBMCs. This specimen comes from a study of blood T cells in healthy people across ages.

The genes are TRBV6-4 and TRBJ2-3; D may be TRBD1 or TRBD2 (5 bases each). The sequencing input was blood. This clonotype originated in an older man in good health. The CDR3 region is CASSPRGNGVDTQYF. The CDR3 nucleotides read TGTGCCAGCAGCCCCCGGGGCAATGGGGTGGATACGCAGTATTTT.